This T cell receptor beta chain appears in the sequencing data of a study of vaccination and CD4 T cells after COVID-19. About the study: Median time from second vaccine dose to sampling was about 70 days (14 to 241). Study-wide results and caveats: Post-infection sampling omitted early timepoints and covered relatively few convalescent patients. Convalescent patients displayed a median 86.3% of reactive clones emerging only post-vaccination.

Germline CDR1 SSHAT, CDR2 FNYEAQ (reference sequence). The V end lost 5 bases, the J end lost 5 bases, and 9 bases lay between the germline ends. The CDR3 is 13 amino acids. Remarks on this clonotype: What it recognizes is unknown.

As to treatment: roughly ten-day PBMC culture with coronavirus spike peptide pools or control peptides (ViraFEST assay). The Oncomine TCR Beta short-read assay sequenced DNA from cultured CD4+ T cells. Using the QIAamp micro DNA kit, genomic DNA was extracted from the CD4+ T cells that had been cultured. TCRdb used MiXCR to reprocess the PCR reads, holding one entry per CDR3 protein. This table has about 14,000 distinct CDR3 sequences, approximately 30% appearing once. This sequence originates from a human donor who had recovered from COVID-19. V and J are TRBV7-7 and TRBJ2-2; D gene unclear. The starting material was CD4+ T cells from blood, cultured in vitro, obtained after SARS-CoV-2 vaccination. The CDR3 region is CASSPGRTGELFF. CDR3 nucleotide sequence: TGTGCCAGCAGCCCCGGCCGAACCGGGGAGCTGTTTTTT.